Listed here are 7 T cell receptor beta chains from one sample, sequenced in a study of shared clonotypes between healthy human individuals. Profiled with immunoSEQ multiplex PCR; TCRdb holds only in-frame clones, not every one. This table holds hundreds of thousands of clones, 75% to 80% found once. Sequenced material: PBMCs. Source of these receptors: a woman aged 40 to 50 in good health. Some clones in this sample may be carry-over from other donors' samples.

The chain recombines TRBV27 with TRBJ1-5; D remains ambiguous. The germline V and J ends were trimmed by 6 bases and 5 bases, with 11 bases remaining between them. From germline, CDR1 is MNHEY and CDR2 SMNVEV (reference sequence). The length of the CDR3 is 13 residues. In DNA, the CDR3 is TGTGCCAGCAGCACCAGAAGGGATCAGCCCCAGCATTTT. It encodes CASSTRRDQPQHF.

The V gene is TRBV28, the J gene TRBJ2-2; the D gene is possibly TRBD1 (6 bases). The ends were cut back, 3 bases at V and 5 bases at J, with 7 bases in the middle. Germline V gene data show CDR1 as MDHEN and CDR2 as SYDVKM. This CDR3 contains 13 residues. CDR3 region: CASSFGQTGELFF. The CDR3 nucleotides are TGTGCCAGCAGTTTTGGACAGACCGGGGAGCTGTTTTTT.

The chain uses TRBV7-2 and TRBJ1-2; 7 bases match TRBD1. With 1 base clipped from V and 8 bases from J, the junction kept 4 bases outside the gene matches. Germline-derived CDR1 and CDR2 are SGHTA and FQGNSA. The CDR3 runs to 13 residues. This CDR3 reads CASSLEGASGYTF. The CDR3 DNA follows: TGTGCCAGCAGCTTAGAGGGGGCGAGCGGCTACACCTTC.

Worth noting for this clone: This likely stems from a read error, as it lies one base from a far larger clone. The CDR3 does not end in the conserved phenylalanine or tryptophan, so this is likely a read error. The V and J genes are TRBV6-1 and TRBJ1-3, with D possibly being TRBD1 (5 bases). Trimming removed 4 bases at V and 1 base at J, with 11 bases between. The CDR3 consists of 15 residues. CDR1 is MNHNS and CDR2 is SASEGT in the germline V gene. The CDR3 loop reads CASSGGIASGNTIYS. The CDR3 DNA reads as TGTGCCAGCAGTGGGGGGATCGCGTCTGGAAACACCATATATTCT.

As concerns this clone: Other DNA sequences in this sample translate to the same CDR3. The chain carries TRBV18 and TRBJ2-7; D might be TRBD1 (5 bases). The CDR3 loop spans 12 amino acids. Germline V gene lookup returns CDR1 KGHSH and CDR2 LQKENI. Deletions cut 5 bases from V and 4 bases from J, with 9 bases between. The CDR3 DNA sequence: TGTGCCAGCTCATCCCAGGGTTACGAGCAGTACTTC. Its protein product is CASSSQGYEQYF.

This clone occurred many times. The gene calls are TRBV6-1 and TRBJ1-1; no definite D call. This CDR3 spans 13 amino acids. The V gene's germline CDR1 is MNHNS and CDR2 SASEGT. V dropped 6 bases and J dropped 1 base, with 9 bases sitting between them. The CDR3 is CASSTHENTEAFF. The DNA for the CDR3 is TGTGCCAGCAGCACACACGAGAACACTGAAGCTTTCTTT.

This rearrangement joins TRBV4-1 to TRBJ1-4, with D perhaps TRBD1 (5 bases). This CDR3 has 17 residues. CDR1 is MGHRA, CDR2 YSYEKL, per germline. Trimming pared 1 base from V and 2 bases from J, leaving 14 bases between. The CDR3 nucleotides read TGCGCCAGCAGCCAAGCCCGTGTGGGGCGGACTAATGAAAAACTGTTTTTT. Translation: CASSQARVGRTNEKLFF.